The clone carrying this T cell receptor (beta chain) was seen only once. Its specificity is unknown. The sample is drawn from a study of cytomegalovirus exposure and HLA in healthy donors. The PCR contained 60 Vbeta and 13 Jbeta primers. Here immunoSEQ multiplex PCR was the method, and the copy in TCRdb shows in-frame clones only, minus some. The repertoire has roughly 190,000 clones, around 79% of them found once; the top ten carry approximately 1.4%. Study-wide results and limits: In a later analysis, most CMV-associated TCR beta chains appeared HLA-restricted. In a later analysis, donors in an Asian-associated ancestry cluster reportedly had fewer N-insertions in productive TCRs than the cohort mean. Across donors, sequencing depth was assumed by presence/absence analyses to be roughly uniform. 150 to 200 TCR beta chains were listed as cytomegalovirus-associated.

Sequences were obtained from PBMCs. The sequence was collected from a woman in her fifties or sixties in good health and CMV-seronegative.

The CDR3 DNA reads as TGTGCCAGCAGCACCGGGACAGGATACGAGCAGTACTTC. Its translation: CASSTGTGYEQYF. This chain joins TRBV9 and TRBJ2-7; TRBD1 matches at 8 bases. The CDR3 covers 13 residues. The germline CDR1 and CDR2 sequences are SGDLS and YYNGEE. The V and J ends lost 4 bases and 4 bases, in that order; junction bases with no gene match: 4.